The 29 T cell receptor beta chains listed next were all sequenced from one sample in a study of low-dose radiotherapy and immunotherapy resistance in tumors. Alpha- and beta-chain coverage of first-strand cDNA came from TRAV- and TRBV-specific primers. TCR amplification ran 20 PCR cycles using constant-region and V-primer adapter primers. Each CDR3 protein is one row after TCRdb ran MiXCR on the reads. The sample includes 64,000 or so distinct CDR3 sequences, around 29% seen only once; the top ten take 11%. Documented time point: before trial treatment. The sample consisted of PBMCs, taken before treatment. The receptor set was obtained from a female donor with ovarian cancer.

In its sample, this clonotype was seen many times. The genes are TRBV11-2 and TRBJ2-3; D ambiguous. CDR1 is SGHAT, CDR2 FQNNGV, per germline. The CDR3 spans 12 residues. The V end lost 8 bases, the J end lost 0 bases, and 6 bases lay between the germline ends. CDR3 nucleotides: TGTGCCAGCTCTTGGAGCACAGATACGCAGTATTTT. This encodes CASSWSTDTQYF.

This clonotype was observed many times. The V and J genes are TRBV5-4 and TRBJ2-2; D perhaps matches TRBD2 (6 bases). CDR1 and CDR2 from the germline V gene are SGHNT and YYREEE (reference sequence). This CDR3 has 15 residues. This CDR3 reads CAWRGRQKDTGELFF. The DNA of the CDR3 is TGTGCTTGGCGGGGCCGACAAAAGGACACCGGGGAGCTGTTTTTT.

A few counts support this clonotype. The chain is built from TRBV5-8 and TRBJ2-5; D not certain. The V gene's germline CDR1 is SGHTS and CDR2 YDEGEE. This CDR3 has 13 amino acids. Trimming pared 2 bases from V and 5 bases from J, leaving 10 bases between. The CDR3 region has the DNA TGTGCCAGCAGCTTCCAAGCGTCGGAGACCCAGTACTTC. This encodes CASSFQASETQYF.

This clonotype was picked up many times. The rearrangement links TRBV6-1 to TRBJ2-2; D gene unclear. With 5 bases removed from V and 6 bases from J, the gap between germline ends came to 10 bases. Germline assignment: CDR1 MNHNS and CDR2 SASEGT. This CDR3 comprises 13 residues. The CDR3 here is CASSTPRAGELFF. As DNA, the CDR3 is TGTGCCAGCAGTACACCTAGGGCCGGGGAGCTGTTTTTT.

The chain couples TRBV6-1 to TRBJ2-6; a possible D gene is TRBD2 (5 bases). CDR1 is MNHNS and CDR2 is SASEGT in the germline V gene. Trimming took off 3 bases at V and 2 bases at J, with 8 bases between the two ends. The CDR3 totals 15 residues. CDR3 bases: TGTGCCAGCAGTGAGAGGGCGACTGGGGCCAACGTCCTGACTTTC. This sequence encodes CASSERATGANVLTF.

This clonotype was counted at least ten times. V and J are TRBV20-1 and TRBJ1-6; TRBD1 matches at 8 bases. Trimming at V came to 6 bases and at J to 10 bases, leaving 17 bases not matched to a gene. Per germline, CDR1 DFQATT and CDR2 SNEGSKA (reference sequence). The CDR3 has 16 residues. CDR3 in amino acids: CSAQPPGQGFGSPLHF. CDR3 DNA sequence: TGCAGTGCACAACCTCCTGGACAGGGTTTTGGGTCACCCCTCCACTTT.

This clonotype has a count of ten or more. The CDR3 DNA is TGCAGTGCTAGCCACTGGACAGACGCGAACACCGGGGAGCTGTTTTTT. It is translated as CSASHWTDANTGELFF. The chain uses TRBV20-1 and TRBJ2-2, with D possibly TRBD1 on 6 matching bases. The CDR3 spans 16 residues. Deletions cut 3 bases from V and 0 bases from J, with 14 bases between. The V gene's germline CDR1 is DFQATT and CDR2 SNEGSKA (reference sequence).

At least ten counts were recorded for this clonotype. The genes are TRBV7-9 and TRBJ2-7; D gene ambiguous. The V gene lost 3 bases and the J gene lost 7 bases, with 10 bases spanning the gap. CDR3 size: 12 residues. CDR1 SEHNR and CDR2 FQNEAQ come from the germline V gene (reference sequence). This CDR3 is CASSLSGGEQYF. Here the CDR3 DNA reads TGTGCCAGCAGCTTGTCCGGTGGGGAGCAGTACTTC. Variable domain in full (rest from reference TRBV7-9 and TRBJ2-7): DTGVSQNPRHKITKRGQNVTFRCDPISEHNRLYWYRQTLGQGPEFLTYFQNEAQLEKSRLLSDRFSAERPKGSFSTLEIQRTEQGDSAMYLCASSLSGGEQYFGPGTRLTVT.

This clonotype showed up just once. The chain combines TRBV6-2 or TRBV6-3 with TRBJ1-5; D gene ambiguous. V lost 5 bases and J lost 1, with 9 bases in between. The CDR3 has 14 amino acids. The V gene's germline CDR1 is MNHEY and CDR2 SVGEGT. This CDR3 reads CASSEIRSNQPQHF. CDR3 sequence (DNA): TGTGCCAGCAGTGAAATTCGGAGCAATCAGCCCCAGCATTTT.

This clonotype was recorded at least ten times. The V and J genes are TRBV4-3 and TRBJ2-2, with 10 bases identical to TRBD2. V gave up 4 bases and J gave up 3 bases; unmatched junction bases: 5. The germline gives CDR1 LGHNA, CDR2 YSLEER. The length of the CDR3 is 16 residues. DNA for the CDR3: TGCGCCAGCAGCCCGCTAGCGGGAGCGGACACCGGGGAGCTGTTTTTT. It translates to CASSPLAGADTGELFF.

The V and J genes are TRBV4-1 and TRBJ2-7, with D hard to call. The germline V gene has CDR1 MGHRA and CDR2 YSYEKL. CDR3 length: 18 residues. V was clipped by 4 bases and J by 3 bases, with 25 bases between them. CDR3 sequence reads: CASSLYTPPLGRSYEQYF. CDR3 DNA sequence: TGCGCCAGCAGCCTCTACACCCCCCCCCTCGGCCGGAGCTACGAGCAGTACTTC.

In regard to this clonotype: The likely explanation is a read error, given a far larger clone one base away. The rearrangement uses TRBV7-6 and TRBJ1-6; D might be TRBD1 (5 bases). The CDR3 consists of 15 residues. Per the germline V gene, CDR1 is SGHVS and CDR2 is FNYEAQ. V dropped 5 bases and J dropped 10 bases, with 18 bases sitting between them. In DNA form, the CDR3 reads TGTGCCAGCAGCCCCCGGGGGGGACCAGAGTCACCCCTCCACTTT. This translates into CASSPRGGPESPLHF.

This clonotype has at least ten counts. The chain combines TRBV20-1 with TRBJ2-1; 12 bases align to TRBD2. CDR3 length: 15 amino acids. Germline CDR1 and CDR2: DFQATT and SNEGSKA (reference sequence). J gave up 6 bases and V 3 bases, and 6 bases lay outside the gene matches. The CDR3 bases are TGCAGTGCTAGGAAGACTAGCGGGGGTTCCAATGAGCAGTTCTTC. This translates into CSARKTSGGSNEQFF.

This clonotype was picked up one time. A read error likely explains this, since a far larger clone differs by one base. This sequence joins TRBV6-6 and TRBJ2-1; D assignment may be TRBD1 or TRBD2 (5 bases each). Germline V gene lookup returns CDR1 MNHNY and CDR2 SVGAGI (reference sequence). The CDR3 sequence is 12 residues long. V gave up 7 bases and J gave up 10 bases, with 14 bases separating them. The CDR3 loop is CASKAGGYEQFF. CDR3 coding DNA: TGTGCCAGCAAAGCTGGGGGTTACGAGCAGTTCTTC.

This clonotype was counted only a few times. The V gene is TRBV6-2 or TRBV6-3, the J gene TRBJ1-5; 7 bases agree with TRBD1. Germline assignment: CDR1 MNHEY and CDR2 SVGEGT. The CDR3 consists of 13 residues. Trimming cost V 6 bases and J 3 bases; bases outside gene matches: 2. CDR3 DNA: TGTGCCAGCAGGGGGACAGTCAATCAGCCCCAGCATTTT. Translating gives CASRGTVNQPQHF.

The rearrangement uses TRBV12-5 and TRBJ1-1, with D perhaps TRBD1 (5 bases). Trimming stripped 0 bases from V and 0 bases from J, with 14 bases between. The germline V gene encodes CDR1 LGHNT and CDR2 FRNRAP. The CDR3 length is 17 residues. DNA of the CDR3: TGTGCTAGTGGTTTGGTACTAGGCAGGGATATGAACACTGAAGCTTTCTTT. This encodes CASGLVLGRDMNTEAFF.

This clonotype was recorded a few times. The V and J genes are TRBV6-1 and TRBJ2-1; D gene ambiguous. The CDR3 length is 15 residues. Per the germline V gene, CDR1 is MNHNS and CDR2 is SASEGT. V was trimmed by 2 bases and J by 5 bases, leaving 13 bases between them. The CDR3 protein is CASSERALGNNEQFF. CDR3 DNA sequence: TGTGCCAGCAGTGAAAGGGCACTGGGAAACAATGAGCAGTTCTTC.

This clonotype was seen once. V usage is TRBV12-3 or TRBV12-4 and J usage is TRBJ2-1, with a tentative D call TRBD1 (5 bases). The V end was cut by 6 bases, the J end by 12 bases, with 15 bases between. The CDR3 has 12 amino acids. CDR3 in DNA: TGTGCCAGCAGAGGTCTAAGGGGAACGCAGTTCTTC. Its protein product is CASRGLRGTQFF.

This clonotype was seen many times. A much larger clone lies a single base off, so this may be a read error. V gene TRBV6-5 combines with J gene TRBJ1-2; perhaps TRBD1 as D (6 bases). This CDR3 has 14 residues. The germline V gene encodes CDR1 MNHEY and CDR2 SVGAGI. The CDR3 loop reads CASSTRLGGHGHTF. The DNA of the CDR3 is TGTGCCAGCAGTACTCGGTTGGGGGGACATGGCCACACCTTC.

In this sample, this clonotype turned up many times. The chain combines TRBV9 with TRBJ2-1; maybe TRBD1 (6 bases). V gave up 3 bases and J gave up 8 bases, with 15 bases separating them. The germline CDR1 and CDR2 sequences are SGDLS and YYNGEE. The CDR3 runs 14 residues. CDR3 nucleotides: TGTGCCAGCAGCGGGGGGCTAAAGGGGTATGAGCAGTTCTTC. Encoded protein: CASSGGLKGYEQFF.

This clonotype appeared a few times. The rearrangement uses TRBV28 and TRBJ2-7; 13 bases are shared with TRBD2. V shed 4 bases and J 9 bases; nucleotides not matched to a gene: 15. CDR3 size: 17 residues. In germline, CDR1 is MDHEN, CDR2 SYDVKM. The CDR3 is CASSSLPKGLAGQGQYF. The CDR3 coding sequence is TGTGCCAGCAGTTCCCTCCCAAAGGGACTAGCGGGGCAAGGGCAGTACTTC.

For this clonotype: A far larger clone differs by one base, so this is likely a read error. This chain joins TRBV6-1 and TRBJ2-7; TRBD2 matches 10 bases. With 8 bases clipped from V and 4 bases from J, the junction kept 5 bases outside the gene matches. This CDR3 has 13 amino acids. The germline gives CDR1 MNHNS, CDR2 SASEGT. CDR3 coding DNA: TGTGCCAGCTTAGCGGGGGGAAGATACGAGCAGTACTTC. Translation gives CASLAGGRYEQYF.

The chain combines TRBV28 with TRBJ1-5; perhaps TRBD1 as D (5 bases). CDR1 is MDHEN, CDR2 SYDVKM, per germline. The V gene lost 5 bases and the J gene lost 5 bases, with 10 bases spanning the gap. The CDR3 is made up of 13 amino acids. The CDR3 loop reads CASSVIRDQPQHF. In nucleotides, the CDR3 is TGTGCCAGCAGTGTGATCAGGGATCAGCCCCAGCATTTT. The whole variable domain, remainder taken from reference TRBV28 and TRBJ1-5, is DVKVTQSSRYLVKRTGEKVFLECVQDMDHENMFWYRQDPGLGLRLIYFSYDVKMKEKGDIPEGYSVSREKKERFSLILESASTNQTSMYLCASSVIRDQPQHFGDGTRLSIL.

The chain carries TRBV10-1 and TRBJ1-2; TRBD1 agrees at 8 bases. Germline assignment: CDR1 WNHNN and CDR2 SYGVQD (reference sequence). This CDR3 has 15 amino acids. Trimming took 0 bases from V and 5 from J; bases not matched to a gene: 5. CDR3 in DNA: TGCGCCAGCAGTGAGTCCAGGACAGGGATGTATGGCTACACCTTC. It specifies CASSESRTGMYGYTF.

The sample holds one count of this clonotype. V usage is TRBV4-2 and J usage is TRBJ2-1, with D perhaps matching TRBD1 or TRBD2 (5 bases each). Germline V gene sequence: CDR1 LGHNA, CDR2 YNFKEQ. Trimming cost V 0 bases and J 5 bases, with 11 bases left between them. The CDR3 covers 15 residues. The CDR3 protein is CASSQDPGRNNEQFF. DNA of the CDR3: TGTGCCAGCAGCCAAGATCCGGGGCGGAACAATGAGCAGTTCTTC.

The CDR3 protein is CASSSQGASTQYF. CDR3 nucleotides: TGTGCCAGCAGCTCTCAGGGGGCGAGTACGCAGTATTTT. The gene calls are TRBV11-2 and TRBJ2-3; 8 bases are shared with TRBD1. Looked up from germline, CDR1 is SGHAT and CDR2 is FQNNGV. This CDR3 is 13 amino acids long. Trimming cost V 4 bases and J 8 bases; bases outside gene matches: 5.

This clonotype was counted at least ten times. The chain couples TRBV6-2 or TRBV6-3 to TRBJ1-1; D unclear. CDR3 size: 14 residues. V lost 5 bases, J lost 0 bases, and 10 bases lay in between. The germline V gene has CDR1 MNHEY and CDR2 SVGEGT. CDR3 coding DNA: TGTGCCAGCAGTGTCAGTACGATGAACACTGAAGCTTTCTTT. Translating gives CASSVSTMNTEAFF.

The J gene is TRBJ1-1, the V gene TRBV28, with 7 bases identical to TRBD1. The CDR3 runs 14 residues. The V and J ends lost 4 bases and 0 bases, in that order; junction bases with no gene match: 2. Germline CDR1 is MDHEN and CDR2 is SYDVKM. The CDR3 DNA reads TGTGCCAGCAGTTCCGGGACAGTGAACACTGAAGCTTTCTTT. Encoded protein: CASSSGTVNTEAFF.

This clonotype showed up just a few times. The genes are TRBV5-6 and TRBJ1-5; the match to TRBD1 covers 7 bases. Germline CDR1 is SGHDT and CDR2 is YYEEEE. After removal of 3 bases from V and 3 bases from J, the junction contained 9 bases not matched to a gene. The CDR3 is made up of 16 amino acids. For the CDR3, the DNA is TGTGCCAGCAGCTACAAAGGAGGGGGCCTCAATCAGCCCCAGCATTTT. This encodes CASSYKGGGLNQPQHF.